One sample yielded the 28 T cell receptor beta chains listed below, sequenced in a study of radiation and T cells in renal cell carcinoma. Treatment reported: 15 Gy SBRT to primary tumor, nephrectomy 4 weeks later. Profiling relied on immunoSEQ multiplex PCR, and the TCRdb table lists in-frame clones only, not all of them. The sample lists several thousand clones, about 59% occurring once. The material was tumor tissue, obtained from a patient whose treatment included radiotherapy and nephrectomy. Receptors were obtained from a man between 60 and 75 years old with renal cell carcinoma.

The chain is built from TRBV9 and TRBJ2-5; 8 positions match TRBD2. This CDR3 comprises 17 residues. V gave up 0 bases and J gave up 5 bases; unmatched junction bases: 12. Germline lookup yields CDR1 SGDLS and CDR2 YYNGEE. The CDR3 sequence: CASSVGLVGTSIETQYF. The CDR3 DNA follows: TGTGCCAGCAGCGTAGGTTTGGTGGGGACTAGTATTGAGACCCAGTACTTC.

This clone was seen a few times. J is TRBJ2-7 and V is TRBV28, with D tentatively TRBD2 (5 bases). The V gene lost 6 bases and the J gene lost 4 bases, with 19 bases spanning the gap. Germline V CDR1 and CDR2: MDHEN, SYDVKM. The CDR3 is 15 amino acids. The CDR3 reads CASRSSPLTGYEQYF. The CDR3 nucleotides are TGTGCCAGCAGATCGTCACCATTAACGGGGTACGAGCAGTACTTC.

This clone came up a few times. V gene TRBV6-5 combines with J gene TRBJ1-5, with D uncertain. Trimming stripped 1 base from V and 3 bases from J, with 7 bases between. The CDR3 length is 14 residues. From germline, CDR1 is MNHEY and CDR2 SVGAGI. The CDR3 sequence is CASSYWETNQPQHF. In DNA, the CDR3 is TGTGCCAGCAGTTACTGGGAAACCAATCAGCCCCAGCATTTT.

The genes are TRBV7-9 and TRBJ1-4; a possible D gene is TRBD1 (5 bases). The germline V gene has CDR1 SEHNR and CDR2 FQNEAQ (reference sequence). V lost 5 bases and J 8 bases, leaving 15 bases between the germline ends. The CDR3 spans 14 residues. The DNA of the CDR3 is TGTGCCAGCAGCCTCCCGGGGGATGGAGAAAAACTGTTTTTT. Amino acids: CASSLPGDGEKLFF.

The chain has TRBV13 and TRBJ1-2; a weak D match, TRBD1 (5 bases). V lost 5 bases to trimming and J lost 4 bases, with 11 bases between them. Germline loops: CDR1 PRHDT, CDR2 FYEKMQ (reference sequence). The CDR3 runs 13 residues. In DNA, the CDR3 is TGTGCCAGCAGCGCCCAGAGGGGCTATGGCTACACCTTC. It translates to CASSAQRGYGYTF.

The V gene is TRBV7-2, the J gene TRBJ1-1; D gene unclear. This CDR3 contains 13 residues. Germline V gene data show CDR1 as SGHTA and CDR2 as FQGNSA. Trimming took 1 base from V and 11 from J, leaving 14 bases between them. In DNA, the CDR3 is TGTGCCAGCAGCTTAGTGGTTTTGGTGCAGGCTTTCTTT. Translation: CASSLVVLVQAFF.

The chain couples TRBV7-9 to TRBJ2-6; tentatively, D is TRBD1 (6 bases). This CDR3 region has 17 residues. Germline V gene sequence: CDR1 SEHNR, CDR2 FQNEAQ (reference sequence). The V end was cut by 5 bases, the J end by 2 bases, with 16 bases between. The CDR3 reads CASSERPGVPGANVLTF. The CDR3 nucleotides are TGTGCCAGCAGCGAAAGACCAGGGGTCCCTGGGGCCAACGTCCTGACTTTC.

This sequence joins TRBV7-2 and TRBJ2-7; 9 nucleotides agree with TRBD1. Looked up from germline, CDR1 is SGHTA and CDR2 is FQGNSA. There are 14 residues in the CDR3. With 7 bases clipped from V and 5 bases from J, the junction kept 9 bases outside the gene matches. The CDR3 coding sequence is TGTGCCAGCACCTTTGGGACAGGGACTAACGAGCAGTACTTC. Amino acids: CASTFGTGTNEQYF.

The chain employs TRBV7-3 and TRBJ2-7, with a possible D match to TRBD1 (6 bases). The CDR3 consists of 16 residues. Trimming removed 2 bases from V and 2 bases from J, with 16 bases in between. Germline lookup yields CDR1 SGHTA and CDR2 FQGTGA. Here the CDR3 reads CASSLGSTGSAYEQYF. For the CDR3, the DNA is TGTGCCAGCAGCTTAGGTTCGACAGGATCGGCCTACGAGCAGTACTTC.

Note on this clone: The conserved phenylalanine or tryptophan normally closing the CDR3 is absent here, so this likely arose from a read error. No DNA is shown, since the ends of the CDR3 on it are uncertain; the CDR3 is the one TCRdb lists. J is TRBJ1-2 and V is TRBV7-2. The CDR3 extends over 14 residues, inclusive of both ends. Germline-derived CDR1 and CDR2 are SGHTA and FQGNSA. This CDR3 reads CASSLALGDRFKIG.

This clone was counted a few times. The gene calls are TRBV18 and TRBJ1-5, with D unresolved. Per germline, CDR1 KGHSH and CDR2 LQKENI. The CDR3 is 13 amino acids. The ends were cut back, 2 bases at V and 2 bases at J, with 4 bases in the middle. The CDR3 here is CASSPMGNQPQHF. Here the CDR3 DNA reads TGTGCCAGCTCACCAATGGGCAATCAGCCCCAGCATTTT.

V gene TRBV5-1 combines with J gene TRBJ2-7, with TRBD1 matching over 8 bases. With 4 bases clipped from V and 6 bases from J, the junction kept 12 bases outside the gene matches. In germline, CDR1 is SGHRS, CDR2 YFSETQ. The CDR3 covers 15 residues. The CDR3 coding sequence is TGCGCCAGCAGCCCCTCGGACAGGGAGGTTTTCGAGCAGTACTTC. Translation: CASSPSDREVFEQYF.

This chain uses TRBV23-1 with TRBJ2-1, with 9 bases matching TRBD2. TRBV23-1 is an ORF, with its function uncertain. CDR3 length equals 16 residues. V was pared by 0 bases and J by 8 bases, with 8 bases of the junction left unmatched. The CDR3 protein is CASSQSDWTSVDEQFF. The CDR3, as DNA: TGCGCCAGCAGTCAATCCGATTGGACTAGCGTGGATGAGCAGTTCTTC.

A few counts support this clone. The gene calls are TRBV6-5 and TRBJ2-3, with D unclear. The CDR3 consists of 13 residues. The germline V gene has CDR1 MNHEY and CDR2 SVGAGI. V lost 4 bases to trimming and J lost 4 bases, with 9 bases between them. The CDR3 loop is CASSFRSSDTQYF. The DNA for the CDR3 is TGTGCCAGCAGTTTTCGATCCTCAGATACGCAGTATTTT.

The chain uses TRBV30 and TRBJ2-7, with D possibly TRBD1 on 5 matching bases. Trimming stripped 2 bases from V and 6 bases from J, with 14 bases between. Germline CDR1 GTSNPN, CDR2 SVGIG (reference sequence). The CDR3 runs 13 residues. The CDR3 reads CAWSPRQRGEQYF. The CDR3 nucleotides read TGTGCCTGGAGTCCACGGCAAAGGGGCGAGCAGTACTTC.

The gene calls are TRBV7-2 and TRBJ1-2, with D perhaps matching TRBD1 (5 bases). CDR1 SGHTA and CDR2 FQGNSA come from the germline V gene. There are 11 residues in the CDR3. V was cut by 4 bases and J by 7 bases, with 7 bases left in between. The CDR3 here is CASSSGGGYTF. The CDR3 DNA reads as TGTGCCAGCAGCTCGGGGGGTGGCTACACCTTC.

This clone was seen once. The chain has TRBV6-4 and TRBJ1-1; possible D gene TRBD1, 5 bases. The CDR3 loop spans 14 amino acids. Trimming pared 5 bases from V and 2 bases from J, leaving 12 bases between. Per the germline V gene, CDR1 is MRHNA and CDR2 is SNTAGT. The CDR3 bases are TGTGCCAGCAGTCCGGGGGACCCTAACACTGAAGCTTTCTTT. This encodes CASSPGDPNTEAFF.

The chain has TRBV9 and TRBJ2-1; tentative D call: TRBD2 (6 bases). In germline, CDR1 is SGDLS, CDR2 YYNGEE. The CDR3 contains 15 residues. V lost 4 bases to trimming and J lost 2 bases, with 13 bases between them. The CDR3 DNA reads as TGTGCCAGCAGCCCGGGGGTCATCACCTACAATGAGCAGTTCTTC. This translates into CASSPGVITYNEQFF.

This clone has more than one count but fewer than ten. V is TRBV19 and J is TRBJ2-2; D unresolved. The germline gives CDR1 LNHDA, CDR2 SQIVND (reference sequence). V dropped 6 bases and J dropped 1 base, with 9 bases sitting between them. This CDR3 region has 14 residues. In DNA form, the CDR3 reads TGTGCCAGTAGGCGGATCTTGAACACCGGGGAGCTGTTTTTT. It encodes CASRRILNTGELFF.

This chain connects TRBV30 to TRBJ1-2; 10 bases map to TRBD1. The V and J ends lost 4 bases and 8 bases, in that order; junction bases with no gene match: 13. The germline V gene encodes CDR1 GTSNPN and CDR2 SVGIG (reference sequence). This CDR3 comprises 15 residues. The CDR3 DNA reads as TGTGCCTGGACTATTCCCGGGACAGGGGTCGGCGGCTACACCTTC. It yields the protein CAWTIPGTGVGGYTF.

The chain combines TRBV14 with TRBJ2-7; a possible D gene is TRBD2 (6 bases). V gave up 4 bases and J gave up 4 bases, with 17 bases separating them. The germline CDR1 and CDR2 sequences are SGHDN and FVKESK. The CDR3 length is 15 residues. The CDR3 sequence: CASSRGTPQVYEQYF. The CDR3 bases are TGTGCCAGCAGCCGAGGGACTCCTCAGGTTTACGAGCAGTACTTC.

The chain is built from TRBV7-2 and TRBJ2-7, with TRBD1 identical over 7 bases. With V trimmed by 2 bases and J by 3 bases, 4 bases remained unmatched. This CDR3 comprises 14 residues. Per the germline V gene, CDR1 is SGHTA and CDR2 is FQGNSA. The CDR3 sequence is CASSLNRGSYEQYF. In DNA form, the CDR3 reads TGTGCCAGCAGCTTAAACAGGGGCAGCTACGAGCAGTACTTC. The full variable domain, its missing parts supplied by reference TRBV7-2 and TRBJ2-7, is GAGVSQSPSNKVTEKGKDVELRCDPISGHTALYWYRQSLGQGLEFLIYFQGNSAPDKSGLPSDRFSAERTGGSVSTLTIQRTQQEDSAVYLCASSLNRGSYEQYFGPGTRLTVT.

The sample holds one count of this clone. The V gene is TRBV28, the J gene TRBJ1-5; D is unclear. In germline, CDR1 is MDHEN, CDR2 SYDVKM. V lost 4 bases, J lost 2 bases, and 3 bases lay in between. This CDR3 spans 12 amino acids. This CDR3 is CASSWGNQPQHF. CDR3 DNA sequence: TGTGCCAGCAGTTGGGGCAATCAGCCCCAGCATTTT.

CDR3 residues: CASSEGGDRGSGELFF. CDR3 bases: TGCGCCAGCAGTGAAGGTGGGGACAGGGGATCCGGGGAGCTGTTTTTT. The chain is built from TRBV10-2 and TRBJ2-2; the match to TRBD1 covers 10 bases. The CDR3 runs to 16 residues. With V trimmed by 3 bases and J by 6 bases, 7 bases remained unmatched. CDR1 and CDR2 (germline): WSHSY, SAAADI.

This chain links TRBV5-1 with TRBJ2-7; 15 bases fit TRBD2. V was pared by 4 bases and J by 6 bases, with 8 bases of the junction left unmatched. Germline V gene sequence: CDR1 SGHRS, CDR2 YFSETQ. This CDR3 comprises 16 residues. CDR3 sequence: CASSPGLAGGSLEQYF. CDR3 DNA sequence: TGCGCCAGCAGCCCCGGACTAGCGGGAGGGAGTCTCGAGCAGTACTTC.

V gene TRBV11-2 combines with J gene TRBJ1-4, with 9 positions matching TRBD1. Germline CDR1 and CDR2: SGHAT and FQNNGV. Trimming removed 5 bases from V and 6 bases from J; junction bases left unmatched: 7. The CDR3 totals 15 residues. The CDR3 DNA follows: TGTGCCAGCAGCCGAGGACAGGGGTTATATGAAAAACTGTTTTTT. It specifies CASSRGQGLYEKLFF.

The chain couples TRBV18 to TRBJ1-1; D is ambiguous. V was clipped by 2 bases and J by 7 bases, with 26 bases between them. The germline gives CDR1 KGHSH, CDR2 LQKENI. CDR3 length: 18 amino acids. The CDR3 spells CASSPGKLSVESVGEAFF. The CDR3 DNA follows: TGTGCCAGCTCACCAGGGAAGCTGTCTGTGGAGTCGGTGGGTGAAGCTTTCTTT. Full variable domain (outside the CDR3, taken from reference TRBV18 and TRBJ1-1): NAGVMQNPRHLVRRRGQEARLRCSPMKGHSHVYWYRQLPEEGLKFMVYLQKENIIDESGMPKERFSAEFPKEGPSILRIQQVVRGDSAAYFCASSPGKLSVESVGEAFFGQGTRLTVV.

The genes are TRBV27 and TRBJ2-1; 7 bases agree with TRBD2. This CDR3 contains 15 residues. The trim removed 0 bases at V and 7 bases at J, leaving 6 bases unmatched. Germline V gene sequence: CDR1 MNHEY, CDR2 SMNVEV (reference sequence). The chain's CDR3 is CASSLSWQGGNEQFF. For the CDR3, the DNA is TGTGCCAGCAGTTTATCGTGGCAGGGAGGGAATGAGCAGTTCTTC.